A single sample gave rise to the 22 T cell receptor beta chains below, sequenced in a study of molecular identifiers for immune sequencing clone quantification (dated by TCRdb to between 2018 and 2020). Library construction relied on PCR. The data were produced on an Illumina HiSeq 4000. TCRdb trimmed the raw reads at Q25, called clones with MiXCR and kept productive beta chains. Each CDR3 protein gets just one entry, which takes the most common genes and DNA from the rows behind it. A total of under 65,000 distinct CDR3 sequences appear in this sample, 25% of them only once. The ten largest clones capture about 2% of the sample. The specimen sequenced was naive CD8+ T cells from blood, with Jurkat cell RNA spiked in. According to the study, the label for this sample's cell subset or site signals: FACS-sorted CD8+CD4-CCR7+CD45RA+ naive T cells. The origin of the receptors is a human donor in good health. Some libraries in this study had Jurkat cell RNA spiked in.

This clonotype turned up a few times. Relative to the germline gene, one junction end is altered; a read error may explain this. The CDR3, as DNA: TGTGCCAGCGGCTTTGACACTGGACCCTACGAGCAGTGCTTC. Translated: CASGFDTGPYEQCF. The chain recombines TRBV7-2 with TRBJ2-7, with no clear D. The CDR3 consists of 14 residues. Germline CDR1 is SGHTA and CDR2 is FQGNSA. Supplemented by reference TRBV7-2 and TRBJ2-7, the full variable domain reads GAGVSQSPSNKVTEKGKDVELRCDPISGHTALYWYRQSLGQGLEFLIYFQGNSAPDKSGLPSDRFSAERTGGSVSTLTIQRTQQEDSAVYLCASGFDTGPYEQCFGPGTRLTVT.

On this clonotype itself: Being one base from a much bigger clone, this may be a read error. V and J are TRBV20-1 and TRBJ1-1; D is unclear. This CDR3 contains 12 residues. V dropped 4 bases and J dropped 6 bases, with 12 bases sitting between them. Germline assignment: CDR1 DFQATT and CDR2 SNEGSKA (reference sequence). The chain's CDR3 is CSATHGYPEAFF. For the CDR3, the DNA is TGCAGTGCTACCCACGGGTACCCTGAAGCTTTCTTT.

Comment on this clonotype: This may come from a read error, since a much larger clone is one base off. Here the CDR3 DNA reads TGTGCCTGCAGTTACGGGGGGGCCGCTGAAGCTTTCTTT. This sequence encodes CACSYGGAAEAFF. V is TRBV6-2 or TRBV6-3 and J is TRBJ1-1, with TRBD1 as a possible D gene (6 bases). Per germline, CDR1 MNHEY and CDR2 SVGEGT. This CDR3 has 13 residues.

Points on this clonotype: A much bigger clone sits one base away, suggesting this may be a read error. The V and J genes are TRBV20-1 and TRBJ2-7, with 7 bases that match TRBD1. The CDR3 consists of 13 residues. Germline CDR1 DFQATT, CDR2 SNEGSKA (reference sequence). The CDR3 region has the DNA TGCGGTGCTCCCGGACAGGATTCCTACGAGCAGTACTTC. Its translation: CGAPGQDSYEQYF.

This clonotype has a count of ten or more. The chain has TRBV6-6 and TRBJ1-1; no reliable D call. The ends were cut back, 0 bases at V and 4 bases at J, with 12 bases in the middle. There are 15 residues in the CDR3. Germline CDR1 and CDR2: MNHNY and SVGAGI (reference sequence). The CDR3 sequence is CASSYSVIPVTEAFF. As DNA, the CDR3 is TGTGCCAGCAGTTACTCTGTCATCCCAGTCACTGAAGCTTTCTTT.

At least ten counts were recorded for this clonotype. This sequence joins TRBV11-2 and TRBJ1-1; 8 bases align to TRBD1. V was pared by 0 bases and J by 5 bases, with 8 bases of the junction left unmatched. This CDR3 comprises 16 residues. From germline, CDR1 is SGHAT and CDR2 FQNNGV. The CDR3 region is CASSLDRGQGFTEAFF. In nucleotides, the CDR3 is TGTGCCAGCAGCTTAGATCGAGGACAGGGCTTTACTGAAGCTTTCTTT.

There are a few counts of this clonotype. This sequence may be a read error, since a much larger clone differs from it by one base. The chain uses TRBV29-1 and TRBJ1-2; D gene uncertain. The CDR3 runs 13 residues. V dropped 1 base and J dropped 4 bases, with 10 bases sitting between them. CDR1 and CDR2 (germline): SQVTM, ANQGSEA. The CDR3 DNA is TGCAGCGTTGAAGGTGGTCCTAGCTATGGCTACACCTTC. As protein: CSVEGGPSYGYTF.

Ten or more counts support this clonotype. The V gene is TRBV6-2 or TRBV6-3, the J gene TRBJ1-5; D is possibly TRBD1 (6 bases). The germline V gene has CDR1 MNHEY and CDR2 SVGEGT. This CDR3 is 14 amino acids long. Trimming removed 2 bases at V and 4 bases at J, with 9 bases between. In nucleotides, the CDR3 is TGTGCCAGCAGTTACGGCAGGGGAAATCAGCCCCAGCATTTT. Its protein product is CASSYGRGNQPQHF.

There are many counts of this clonotype. One junction end disagrees with the germline gene, perhaps due to a read error. The V gene is TRBV23-1, the J gene TRBJ1-1, with 8 nucleotides matching TRBD1. TRBV23-1 is assigned to the ORF class and has an uncertain function. This CDR3 spans 14 amino acids. CDR3 DNA: TGTGCCAGCTCACCACCGGGACAGGACACTGAAGCTTTCTTT. It specifies CASSPPGQDTEAFF.

A word on this clonotype: A much larger clone differs from this one at a single base, so this may be a read error. This chain links TRBV30 with TRBJ2-3; D call uncertain. Trimming took 6 bases from V and 1 from J, leaving 8 bases between them. The CDR3 totals 12 residues. Germline V gene lookup returns CDR1 GTSNPN and CDR2 SVGIG (reference sequence). This CDR3 reads CACSIGTDTQYF. In nucleotides, the CDR3 is TGTGCCTGTAGTATCGGCACAGATACGCAGTATTTT.

This clonotype has a count of ten or more. The chain combines TRBV6-2 or TRBV6-3 with TRBJ2-7, with D unclear. This CDR3 spans 16 amino acids. V was trimmed by 0 bases and J by 0 bases, leaving 12 bases between them. Germline assignment: CDR1 MNHEY and CDR2 SVGEGT. CDR3 protein: CASSYSRLRGSYEQYF. The CDR3 nucleotides read TGTGCCAGCAGTTACTCGAGGCTCCGAGGCTCCTACGAGCAGTACTTC.

The sample holds many counts of this clonotype. The V and J genes are TRBV29-1 and TRBJ2-7; TRBD1 agrees at 8 bases. V lost 5 bases and J lost 2; bases outside the gene matches: 8. Germline V gene lookup returns CDR1 SQVTM and CDR2 ANQGSEA. CDR3 length equals 14 residues. DNA for the CDR3: TGCAGCGTTTTGACAGGGGCCCGAGCCTACGAGCAGTACTTC. This codes for CSVLTGARAYEQYF.

This clonotype was seen ten or more times. The V and J genes are TRBV2 and TRBJ2-1; D uncertain. V shed 6 bases and J shed 1 base, with 7 bases lying between them. CDR1 is SNHLY and CDR2 is FYNNEI in the germline V gene. There are 13 residues in the CDR3. Here the CDR3 DNA reads TGTGCCAGCAGGGAAATGTCCTACAATGAGCAGTTCTTC. This sequence encodes CASREMSYNEQFF.

Ten or more counts support this clonotype. The J gene is TRBJ2-1, the V gene TRBV27; 13 nucleotides align to TRBD2. Trimming took 4 bases from V and 8 from J; bases not matched to a gene: 8. The CDR3 extends over 16 amino acids. Germline CDR1 and CDR2: MNHEY and SMNVEV (reference sequence). CDR3 sequence: CASSSLLAGGLDEQFF. The CDR3 coding sequence is TGTGCCAGCAGTTCGTTACTAGCGGGGGGGCTGGATGAGCAGTTCTTC.

The table lists this clonotype with a count of one. A read error is possible here, since a much larger clone lies one base away. This chain connects TRBV12-3 or TRBV12-4 to TRBJ1-1; 8 bases fit TRBD1. The CDR3 consists of 15 residues. The CDR3 spells CASSLTGGQISEALF. In nucleotides, the CDR3 is TGTGCCAGCAGTCTAACAGGGGGTCAGATCTCTGAAGCTCTCTTT.

This clonotype was picked up many times. J is TRBJ2-1 and V is TRBV6-2 or TRBV6-3, with D unclear. The V gene's germline CDR1 is MNHEY and CDR2 SVGEGT. The CDR3 totals 12 residues. The ends were cut back, 3 bases at V and 9 bases at J, with 9 bases in the middle. In DNA form, the CDR3 reads TGTGCCAGCAGTTATCAGGCCCCTGAGCAGTTCTTC. Its protein is CASSYQAPEQFF.

Concerning this clonotype itself: A read error is possible here, since a much larger clone lies one base away. The chain combines TRBV27 with TRBJ1-1; 10 bases match TRBD1. The CDR3 runs 15 residues. Germline CDR1 is MNHEY and CDR2 is SMNVEV (reference sequence). The CDR3 region has the DNA TGTGCCAGCAGAAGACAGGGGGCCAGGAACGCTGAAGCTTTCTTT. Protein sequence: CASRRQGARNAEAFF.

Points on this clonotype: A much more abundant neighbour one base away suggests this may be a read error. The chain uses TRBV6-2 or TRBV6-3 and TRBJ2-2, with TRBD2 identical over 7 bases. This CDR3 is built from 16 residues. Germline CDR1 is MNHEY and CDR2 is SVGEGT. CDR3 nucleotide sequence: TGTGACAGCAGTTACTCCAGCGGGGTGAACACCGGGGAGCTGTTTTTT. Its translation is CDSSYSSGVNTGELFF.

This clonotype was seen a few times. The chain joins TRBV15 to TRBJ2-3; 11 bases are shared with TRBD2. V lost 5 bases and J lost 4; bases outside the gene matches: 11. Per the germline V gene, CDR1 is LNHNV and CDR2 is YYDKDF (reference sequence). CDR3 size: 17 residues. CDR3 region: CATSGITSGSFADTQYF. The DNA of the CDR3 is TGTGCCACCAGCGGAATAACTAGCGGGAGTTTTGCAGATACGCAGTATTTT.

This clonotype has a count of ten or more. The rearrangement links TRBV7-9 to TRBJ2-3; 8 nucleotides line up with TRBD1. The CDR3 contains 17 residues. The germline V gene encodes CDR1 SEHNR and CDR2 FQNEAQ (reference sequence). The V and J ends lost 7 bases and 3 bases, in that order; junction bases with no gene match: 15. CDR3 region: CASIASIEGQETDTQYF. CDR3 DNA: TGTGCCAGCATCGCCTCAATAGAGGGACAGGAGACAGATACGCAGTATTTT.

V is TRBV6-1 and J is TRBJ1-2; no definite D call. Germline CDR1 reads MNHNS; CDR2 reads SASEGT. V lost 4 bases and J 6 bases, leaving 9 bases between the germline ends. This CDR3 is 12 amino acids long. The CDR3 bases are TGTGCCAGCAGTGGCCTGGAGCATGGCTACACCTTC. Translated: CASSGLEHGYTF.

About this clonotype itself: A much larger clone differs by one base, so this may be a read error. The CDR3 region is CTSSHRVGGELFF. DNA of the CDR3: TGCACCAGCAGCCACAGGGTGGGCGGGGAGCTGTTTTTT. The genes are TRBV4-1 and TRBJ2-2, with a possible D match to TRBD1 (6 bases). CDR1 and CDR2 (germline): MGHRA, YSYEKL. This CDR3 spans 13 amino acids.